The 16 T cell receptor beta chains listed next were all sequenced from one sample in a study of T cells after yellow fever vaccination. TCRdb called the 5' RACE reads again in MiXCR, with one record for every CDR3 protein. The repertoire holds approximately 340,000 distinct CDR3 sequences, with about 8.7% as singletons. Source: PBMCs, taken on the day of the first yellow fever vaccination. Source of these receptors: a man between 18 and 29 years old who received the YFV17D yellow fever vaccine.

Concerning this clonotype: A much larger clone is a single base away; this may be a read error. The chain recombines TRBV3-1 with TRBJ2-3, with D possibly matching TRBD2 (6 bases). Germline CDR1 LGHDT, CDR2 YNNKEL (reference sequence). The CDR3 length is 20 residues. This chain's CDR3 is CATSQDLRISPGRGRDTQYF. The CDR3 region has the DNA TGTGCCACCAGCCAAGATCTCCGAATCTCTCCGGGGCGGGGCAGAGATACGCAGTATTTT.

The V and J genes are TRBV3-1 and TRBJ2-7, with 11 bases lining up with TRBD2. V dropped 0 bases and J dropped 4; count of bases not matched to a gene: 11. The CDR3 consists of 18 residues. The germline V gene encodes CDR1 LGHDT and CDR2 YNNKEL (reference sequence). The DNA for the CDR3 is TGTGCCAGCAGCCAAGATCGGCCAGGACTAGCGGGCGAGTACGAGCAGTACTTC. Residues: CASSQDRPGLAGEYEQYF.

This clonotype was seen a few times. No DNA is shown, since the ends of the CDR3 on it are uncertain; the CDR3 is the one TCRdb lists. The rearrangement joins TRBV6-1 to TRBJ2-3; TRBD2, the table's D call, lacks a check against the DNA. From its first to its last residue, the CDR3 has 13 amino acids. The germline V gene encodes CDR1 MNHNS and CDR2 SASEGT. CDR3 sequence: CASSDWGGGASYF.

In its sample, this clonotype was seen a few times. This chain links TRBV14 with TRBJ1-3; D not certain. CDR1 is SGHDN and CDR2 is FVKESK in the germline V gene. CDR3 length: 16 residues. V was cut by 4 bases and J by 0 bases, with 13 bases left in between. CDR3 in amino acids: CASSLRPVGSGNTIYF. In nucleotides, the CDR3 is TGTGCCAGCAGCCTTCGGCCGGTCGGCTCTGGAAACACCATATATTTT.

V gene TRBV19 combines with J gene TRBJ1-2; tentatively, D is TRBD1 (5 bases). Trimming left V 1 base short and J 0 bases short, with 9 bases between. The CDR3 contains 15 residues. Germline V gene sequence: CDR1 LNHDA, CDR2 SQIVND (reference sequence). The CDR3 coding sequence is TGTGCCAGTAGTATAGTTGGGACTCCTAACTATGGCTACACCTTC. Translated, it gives CASSIVGTPNYGYTF.

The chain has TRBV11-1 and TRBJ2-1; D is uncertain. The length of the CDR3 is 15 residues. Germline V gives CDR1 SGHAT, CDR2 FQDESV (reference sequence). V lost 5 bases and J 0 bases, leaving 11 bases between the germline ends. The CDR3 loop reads CASSAPKVSYNEQFF. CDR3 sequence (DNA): TGTGCCAGCAGCGCTCCCAAGGTCTCCTACAATGAGCAGTTCTTC.

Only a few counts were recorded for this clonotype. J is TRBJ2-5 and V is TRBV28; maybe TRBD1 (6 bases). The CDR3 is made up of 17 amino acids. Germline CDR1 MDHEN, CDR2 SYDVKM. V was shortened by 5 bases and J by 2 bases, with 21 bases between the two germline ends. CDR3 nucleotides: TGTGCCAGCAGTCATATTAGGGGGATCGAGGTACAAGAGACCCAGTACTTC. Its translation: CASSHIRGIEVQETQYF.

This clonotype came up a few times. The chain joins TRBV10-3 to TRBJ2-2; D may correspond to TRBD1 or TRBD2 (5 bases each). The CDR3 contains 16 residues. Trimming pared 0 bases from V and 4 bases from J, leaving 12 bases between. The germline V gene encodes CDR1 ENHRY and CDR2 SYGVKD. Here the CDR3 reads CAISESTGRSTGELFF. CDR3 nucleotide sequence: TGTGCCATCAGTGAGTCCACGGGGCGTAGCACCGGGGAGCTGTTTTTT.

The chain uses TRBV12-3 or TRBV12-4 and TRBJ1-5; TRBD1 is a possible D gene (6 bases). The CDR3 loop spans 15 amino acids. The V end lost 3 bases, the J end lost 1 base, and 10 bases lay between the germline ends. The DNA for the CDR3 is TGTGCCAGCAGTTTTAGGGGGACAAGCAATCAGCCCCAGCATTTT. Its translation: CASSFRGTSNQPQHF.

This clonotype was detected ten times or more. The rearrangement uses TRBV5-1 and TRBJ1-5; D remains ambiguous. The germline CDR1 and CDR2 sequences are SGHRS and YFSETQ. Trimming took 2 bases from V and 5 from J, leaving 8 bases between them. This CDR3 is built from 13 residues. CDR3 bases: TGCGCCAGCAGCTTATCCCGAGATCAGCCCCAGCATTTT. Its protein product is CASSLSRDQPQHF.

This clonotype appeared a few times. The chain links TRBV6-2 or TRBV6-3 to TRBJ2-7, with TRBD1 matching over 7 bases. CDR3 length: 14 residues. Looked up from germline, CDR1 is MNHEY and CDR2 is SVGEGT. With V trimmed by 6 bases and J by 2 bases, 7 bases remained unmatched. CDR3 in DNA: TGTGCCAGCAGCCGACAGGGATTGACCTACGAGCAGTACTTC. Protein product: CASSRQGLTYEQYF.

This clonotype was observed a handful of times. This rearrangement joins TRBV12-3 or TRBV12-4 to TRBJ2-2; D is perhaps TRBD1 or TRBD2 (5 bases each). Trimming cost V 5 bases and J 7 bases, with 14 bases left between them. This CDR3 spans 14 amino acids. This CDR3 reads CASSPRWDGGELFF. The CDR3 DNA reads TGTGCCAGCAGTCCCCGCTGGGACGGCGGGGAGCTGTTTTTT.

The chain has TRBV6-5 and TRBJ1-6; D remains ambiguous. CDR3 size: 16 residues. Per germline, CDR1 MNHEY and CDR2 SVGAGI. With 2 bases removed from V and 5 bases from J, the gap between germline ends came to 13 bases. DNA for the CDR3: TGTGCCAGCAGTTACAGGGCCTTCTTAAATAATTCACCCCTCCACTTT. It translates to CASSYRAFLNNSPLHF.

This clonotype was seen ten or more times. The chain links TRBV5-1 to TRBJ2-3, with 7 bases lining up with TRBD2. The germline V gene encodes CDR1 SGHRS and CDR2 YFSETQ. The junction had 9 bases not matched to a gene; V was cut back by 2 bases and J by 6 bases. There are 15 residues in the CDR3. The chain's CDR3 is CASSFSAGEGDTQYF. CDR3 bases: TGCGCCAGCAGCTTTTCGGCGGGGGAAGGGGATACGCAGTATTTT.

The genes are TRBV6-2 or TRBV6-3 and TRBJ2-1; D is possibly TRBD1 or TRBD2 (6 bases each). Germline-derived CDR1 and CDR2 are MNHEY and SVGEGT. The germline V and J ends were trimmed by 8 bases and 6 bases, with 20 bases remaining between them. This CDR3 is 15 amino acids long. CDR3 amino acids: CASAAGGLRSNEQFF. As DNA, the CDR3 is TGTGCCAGCGCCGCCGGGGGCCTGAGGAGCAATGAGCAGTTCTTC.

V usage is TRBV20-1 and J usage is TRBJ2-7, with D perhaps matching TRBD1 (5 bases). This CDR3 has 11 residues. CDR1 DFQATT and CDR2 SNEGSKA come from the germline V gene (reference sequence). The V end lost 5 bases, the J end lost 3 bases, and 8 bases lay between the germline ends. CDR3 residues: CSAQTDYEQYV. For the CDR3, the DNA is TGCAGTGCTCAGACAGACTACGAGCAGTACGTC.